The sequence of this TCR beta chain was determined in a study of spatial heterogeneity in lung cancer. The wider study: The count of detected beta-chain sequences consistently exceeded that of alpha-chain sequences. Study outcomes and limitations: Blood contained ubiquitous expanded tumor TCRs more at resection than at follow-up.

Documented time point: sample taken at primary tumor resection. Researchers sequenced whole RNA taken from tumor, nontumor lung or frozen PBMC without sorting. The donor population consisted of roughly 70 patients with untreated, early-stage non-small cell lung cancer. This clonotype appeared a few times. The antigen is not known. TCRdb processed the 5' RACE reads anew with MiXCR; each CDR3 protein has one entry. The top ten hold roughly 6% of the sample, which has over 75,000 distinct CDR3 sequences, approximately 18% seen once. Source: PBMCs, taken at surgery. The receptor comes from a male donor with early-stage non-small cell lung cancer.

CDR3 sequence (DNA): TGCGCCAGCCGCGGGTCGCGGATAACACAAGAGACCCAGTACTTC. It yields the protein CASRGSRITQETQYF. The chain recombines TRBV5-1 with TRBJ2-5; a weak D match, TRBD2 (5 bases). V was trimmed by 7 bases and J by 2 bases, leaving 18 bases between them. The CDR3 sequence is 15 residues long. CDR1 and CDR2 from the germline V gene are SGHRS and YFSETQ. Based on the CDR3 plus reference TRBV5-1 and TRBJ2-5, the full variable domain is KAGVTQTPRYLIKTRGQQVTLSCSPISGHRSVSWYQQTPGQGLQFLFEYFSETQRNKGNFPGRFSGRQFSNSRSEMNVSTLELGDSALYLCASRGSRITQETQYFGPGTRLLVL.